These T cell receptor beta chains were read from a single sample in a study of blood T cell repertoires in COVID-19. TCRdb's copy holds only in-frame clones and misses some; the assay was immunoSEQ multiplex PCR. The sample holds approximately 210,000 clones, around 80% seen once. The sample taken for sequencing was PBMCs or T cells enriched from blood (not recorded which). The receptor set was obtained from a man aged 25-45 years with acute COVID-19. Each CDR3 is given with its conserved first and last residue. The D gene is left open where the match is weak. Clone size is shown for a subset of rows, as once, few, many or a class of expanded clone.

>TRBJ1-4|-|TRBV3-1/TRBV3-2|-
CASSQAGTSGEKLFF
TGTGCCAGCAGCCAAGCGGGGACATCGGGAGAAAAACTGTTTTTT
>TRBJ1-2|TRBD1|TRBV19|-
CASRPGRDRPSGYTF
TGTGCCAGTCGTCCCGGACGGGACAGGCCTTCGGGCTACACCTTC
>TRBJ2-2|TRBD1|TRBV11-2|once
CASSNRGRAGELFF
TGTGCCAGCAGCAACAGGGGGCGCGCCGGGGAGCTGTTTTTT
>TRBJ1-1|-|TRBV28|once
CASSLGLSGEAFF
TGTGCCAGCAGTTTAGGATTGAGCGGTGAAGCTTTCTTT
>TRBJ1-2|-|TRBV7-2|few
CASSLEQGIGYTF
TGTGCCAGCAGCTTAGAACAGGGCATCGGCTACACCTTC
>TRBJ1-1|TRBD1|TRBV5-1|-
CASSIGQGRSAFF
TGCGCCAGCAGCATCGGACAGGGTCGCTCAGCTTTCTTT
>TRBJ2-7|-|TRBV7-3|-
CASSFDRFGEQYF
TGTGCCAGCAGCTTTGACAGGTTCGGCGAGCAGTACTTC
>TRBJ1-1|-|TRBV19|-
CASLRRGNTEAFF
TGTGCCAGCCTAAGACGGGGGAACACTGAAGCTTTCTTT
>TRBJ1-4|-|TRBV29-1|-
CSALGGGDEKLFF
TGCAGCGCCCTCGGGGGGGGCGATGAAAAACTGTTTTTT
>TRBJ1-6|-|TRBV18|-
CASSPPGSYNSPLHF
TGTGCCAGCTCACCCCCCGGCTCCTATAATTCACCCCTCCACTTT
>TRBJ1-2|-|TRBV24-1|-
CATSDPRTENYGYTF
TGTGCCACCAGTGACCCCCGGACAGAAAACTATGGCTACACCTTC
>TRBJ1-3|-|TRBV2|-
CASSDYMGKRVTGNTIYF
TGTGCCAGCAGTGATTATATGGGGAAGAGGGTTACTGGAAACACCATATATTTT
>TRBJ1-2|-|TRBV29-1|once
CSVRTADGYTF
TGCAGCGTTCGGACAGCGGATGGCTACACCTTC
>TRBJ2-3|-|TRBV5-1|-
CASSLDQGRTDTQYF
TGCGCCAGCAGCTTGGACCAGGGCCGCACAGATACGCAGTATTTT
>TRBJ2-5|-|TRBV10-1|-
CASSNGGFEETQYF
TGCGCCAGCTCCAACGGGGGTTTTGAAGAGACCCAGTACTTC
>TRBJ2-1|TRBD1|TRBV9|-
CASSVFGTDDNEQFF
TGTGCCAGCAGCGTTTTCGGGACAGACGACAATGAGCAGTTCTTC
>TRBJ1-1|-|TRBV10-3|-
CAIRGSVNTEAFF
TGTGCCATCAGAGGCAGCGTGAACACTGAAGCTTTCTTT
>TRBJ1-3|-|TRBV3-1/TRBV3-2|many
CASSQVLWSSGNTIYF
TGTGCCAGCAGCCAAGTTCTTTGGAGCTCTGGAAACACCATATATTTT
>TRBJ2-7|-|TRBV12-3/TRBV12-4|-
CASSLSAAYEQYF
TGTGCCAGCAGTCTGAGCGCCGCCTACGAGCAGTACTTC
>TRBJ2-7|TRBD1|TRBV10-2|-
CASRSTGAASEQYF
TGCGCCAGCAGGTCGACAGGGGCTGCGTCTGAGCAGTACTTC
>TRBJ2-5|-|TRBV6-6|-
CASSLLWAGSQETQYF
TGTGCCAGCAGTCTTCTCTGGGCGGGGTCCCAAGAGACCCAGTACTTC
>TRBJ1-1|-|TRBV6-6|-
CASVSAGTEAFF
TGTGCCAGCGTTAGTGCGGGTACTGAAGCTTTCTTT
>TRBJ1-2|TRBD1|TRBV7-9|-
CASSLGQGGYTF
TGTGCCAGCAGCTTAGGACAGGGTGGCTACACCTTC
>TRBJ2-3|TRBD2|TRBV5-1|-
CASSSVTSRDTQYF
TGCGCCAGCAGCTCGGTGACTAGCCGAGATACGCAGTATTTT
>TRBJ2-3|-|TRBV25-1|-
CASSEFPGTQYF
TGTGCCAGCAGTGAATTCCCGGGGACGCAGTATTTT
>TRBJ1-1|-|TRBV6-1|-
CASSEAPLYTEAFF
TGTGCCAGCAGTGAAGCGCCACTGTACACTGAAGCTTTCTTT
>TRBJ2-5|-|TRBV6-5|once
CASRRAEETQYF
TGTGCCAGCAGAAGAGCGGAAGAGACCCAGTACTTC
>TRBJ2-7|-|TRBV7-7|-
CASSLSTGNYEQYF
TGTGCCAGCAGCTTAAGCACAGGAAACTACGAGCAGTACTTC
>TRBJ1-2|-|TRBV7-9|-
CASSVTENYGYTF
TGTGCCAGCAGCGTCACAGAAAACTATGGCTACACCTTC